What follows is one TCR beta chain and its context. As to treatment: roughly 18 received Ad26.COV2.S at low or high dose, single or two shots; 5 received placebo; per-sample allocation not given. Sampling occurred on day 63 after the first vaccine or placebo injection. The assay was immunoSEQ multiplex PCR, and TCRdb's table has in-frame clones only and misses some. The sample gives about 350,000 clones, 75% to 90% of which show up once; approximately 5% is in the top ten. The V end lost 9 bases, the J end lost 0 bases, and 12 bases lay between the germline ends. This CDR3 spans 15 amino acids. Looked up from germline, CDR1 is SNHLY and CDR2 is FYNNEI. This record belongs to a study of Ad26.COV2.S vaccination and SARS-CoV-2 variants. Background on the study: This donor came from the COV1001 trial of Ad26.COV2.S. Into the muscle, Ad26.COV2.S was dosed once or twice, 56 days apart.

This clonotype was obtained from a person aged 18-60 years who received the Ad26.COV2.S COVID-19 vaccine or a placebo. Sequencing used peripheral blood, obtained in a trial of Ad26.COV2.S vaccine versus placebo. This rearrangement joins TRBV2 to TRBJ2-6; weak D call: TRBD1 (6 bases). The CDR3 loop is CASNRESSGANVLTF. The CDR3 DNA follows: TGTGCCAGTAACAGGGAGAGCTCTGGGGCCAACGTCCTGACTTTC.